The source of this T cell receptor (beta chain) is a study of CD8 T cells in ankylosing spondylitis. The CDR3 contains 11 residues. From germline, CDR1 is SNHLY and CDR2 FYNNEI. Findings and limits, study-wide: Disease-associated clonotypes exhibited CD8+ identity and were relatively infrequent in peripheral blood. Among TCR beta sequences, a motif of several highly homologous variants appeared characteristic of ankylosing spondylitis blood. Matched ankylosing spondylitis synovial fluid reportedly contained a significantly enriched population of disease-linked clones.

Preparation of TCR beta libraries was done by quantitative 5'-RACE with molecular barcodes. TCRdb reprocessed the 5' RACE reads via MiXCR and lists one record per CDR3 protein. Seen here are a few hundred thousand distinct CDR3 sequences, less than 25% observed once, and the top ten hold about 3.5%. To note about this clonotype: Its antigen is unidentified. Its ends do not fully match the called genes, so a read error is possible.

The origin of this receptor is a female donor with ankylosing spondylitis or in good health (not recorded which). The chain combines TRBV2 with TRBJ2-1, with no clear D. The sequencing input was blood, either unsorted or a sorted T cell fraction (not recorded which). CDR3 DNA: TGTGCCAGCAGAGAAGGCAATGAGCAGTTCTTC. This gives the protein CASREGNEQFF. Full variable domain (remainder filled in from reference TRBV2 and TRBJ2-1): EPEVTQTPSHQVTQMGQEVILRCVPISNHLYFYWYRQILGQKVEFLVSFYNNEISEKSEIFDDQFSVERPDGSNFTLKIRSTKLEDSAMYFCASREGNEQFFGPGTRLTVL.